Here is one TCR beta chain with its context. The sample originates from a study of OX40 agonist ivuxolimab in advanced cancers. In the study overall: Intravenous ivuxolimab at 0.01 to 10 mg/kg was given to patients every 2 weeks. Partial responses were observed in three patients, of whom one had hepatocellular carcinoma and two had cutaneous melanoma.

Some clones are missing from TCRdb's copy, which holds only in-frame ones; the method was immunoSEQ multiplex PCR. Here the sample spans 75,000 to 100,000 clones, approximately 87% being singletons. The V end lost 0 bases, the J end lost 8 bases, and 18 bases lay between the germline ends. Germline assignment: CDR1 SQVTM and CDR2 ANQGSEA. The CDR3 loop spans 15 amino acids. The sample was CD4+ or CD8+ T cells sorted from blood, taken in a trial of the OX40 agonist ivuxolimab. The receptor was isolated from an adult with an advanced solid tumor such as melanoma, head and neck, liver or kidney cancer. The chain recombines TRBV29-1 with TRBJ2-3; D may be TRBD2 (5 bases). For the CDR3, the DNA is TGCAGCGTTGAAGATATACTAGTTAGTACCGGTACGCAGTATTTT. Its translation: CSVEDILVSTGTQYF.